The next 18 T cell receptor beta chains were all read from a single sample in a study of cytomegalovirus exposure and HLA in healthy donors. 13 Jbeta primers and 60 Vbeta primers were used for the PCR. Method: immunoSEQ multiplex PCR; TCRdb's copy keeps in-frame clones and lacks some. This table holds about 130,000 clones, 60% to 85% found once. Material: PBMCs. The receptors were gathered from a female donor in good health and CMV-seronegative.

This clone was picked up a small number of times. The chain combines TRBV30 with TRBJ1-6; D gene ambiguous. Looked up from germline, CDR1 is GTSNPN and CDR2 is SVGIG (reference sequence). The V and J ends lost 4 bases and 3 bases respectively, with 7 bases between them. The CDR3 loop spans 13 amino acids. Here the CDR3 DNA reads TGTGCCTGGATGTCCCGCTATAATTCACCCCTCCACTTT. This sequence encodes CAWMSRYNSPLHF. Looking up the rest from reference TRBV30 and TRBJ1-6 gives the full variable domain: SQTIHQWPATLVQPVGSPLSLECTVEGTSNPNLYWYRQAAGRGLQLLFYSVGIGQISSEVPQNLSASRPQDRQFILSSKKLLLSDSGFYLCAWMSRYNSPLHFGNGTRLTVT.

The chain combines TRBV28 with TRBJ1-2; no reliable D call. CDR1 is MDHEN and CDR2 is SYDVKM in the germline V gene. The CDR3 is 15 residues long. Deletions cut 6 bases from V and 2 bases from J, with 16 bases between. CDR3 sequence: CASRPPGLSNYGYTF. The DNA for the CDR3 is TGTGCCAGCAGACCCCCCGGACTTTCGAACTATGGCTACACCTTC.

V usage is TRBV7-3 and J usage is TRBJ2-7; D possibly corresponds to TRBD1 (6 bases). Germline V CDR1 and CDR2: SGHTA, FQGTGA. Deletions cut 5 bases from V and 0 bases from J, with 8 bases between. The CDR3 has 13 amino acids. For the CDR3, the DNA is TGTGCCAGCAGCGTGGGACACTCCTACGAGCAGTACTTC. Translated: CASSVGHSYEQYF.

The genes are TRBV10-1 and TRBJ1-3, with a tentative D call TRBD1 (5 bases). Germline loops: CDR1 WNHNN, CDR2 SYGVQD (reference sequence). CDR3 length: 16 residues. Trimming shortened V by 0 bases and J by 0 bases, and 9 bases separated the two germline ends. CDR3 sequence reads: CASSESKGDSGNTIYF. The DNA for the CDR3 is TGCGCCAGCAGTGAGTCGAAAGGGGACTCTGGAAACACCATATATTTT.

The chain recombines TRBV6-1 with TRBJ2-7; D possibly corresponds to TRBD1 (5 bases). V dropped 1 base and J dropped 0 bases, with 10 bases sitting between them. The CDR3 length is 15 residues. The germline gives CDR1 MNHNS, CDR2 SASEGT. The CDR3 loop is CASSEGQGSSYEQYF. The CDR3 region has the DNA TGTGCCAGCAGTGAAGGGCAGGGCAGCTCCTACGAGCAGTACTTC.

The V call is TRBV5-1, the J call TRBJ2-1, with D maybe TRBD2 (6 bases). Trimming left V 2 bases short and J 3 bases short, with 12 bases between. This CDR3 region has 15 residues. Germline lookup yields CDR1 SGHRS and CDR2 YFSETQ. CDR3 sequence reads: CASSLGLQLYNEQFF. As DNA, the CDR3 is TGCGCCAGCAGCTTAGGACTACAACTCTACAATGAGCAGTTCTTC.

This chain uses TRBV18 with TRBJ1-2; the D is unclear. Trimming pared 3 bases from V and 2 bases from J, leaving 10 bases between. This CDR3 is built from 14 residues. CDR1 and CDR2 from the germline V gene are KGHSH and LQKENI. CDR3 amino acids: CASSPVSGNYGYTF. As DNA, the CDR3 is TGTGCCAGCTCACCGGTGAGCGGGAACTATGGCTACACCTTC.

V gene TRBV15 combines with J gene TRBJ2-5; either TRBD1 or TRBD2 may supply D (6 bases each). Gene TRBJ2-7 matches the end of the DNA better, so the J call may be wrong. The V gene's germline CDR1 is LNHNV and CDR2 YYDKDF (reference sequence). The CDR3 contains 14 residues. The CDR3 region has the DNA TGTGCCACCAGCCAAGGAGGGGGCTCCTACGAGCAGTACTTC. Translated: CATSQGGGSYEQYF.

This clone was recorded once. The rearrangement uses TRBV9 and TRBJ1-1; possible D gene TRBD1, 6 bases. CDR1 and CDR2 from the germline V gene are SGDLS and YYNGEE. Trimming left V 3 bases short and J 1 base short, with 16 bases between. The CDR3 runs to 16 residues. Here the CDR3 reads CASSARQLGANTEAFF. The CDR3 bases are TGTGCCAGCAGCGCGCGACAGTTGGGGGCGAACACTGAAGCTTTCTTT.

The chain has TRBV10-3 and TRBJ2-7; TRBD2 is a possible D gene (5 bases). The CDR3 spans 14 residues. Germline V CDR1 and CDR2: ENHRY, SYGVKD. V was clipped by 6 bases and J by 6 bases, with 18 bases between them. The CDR3 DNA reads as TGTGCCATCAGAGCCTCAGGTCGGGGTACCGAGCAGTACTTC. It yields the protein CAIRASGRGTEQYF.

Details on this clone: The junction and the germline gene differ at one end; a read error may be behind it. J is TRBJ1-3 and V is TRBV4-1; no reliable D call. Germline V gene data show CDR1 as MGHRA and CDR2 as YSYEKL. The CDR3 consists of 16 residues. CDR3 residues: CVSSRVPGSSGNTIYF. CDR3 bases: TGCGTCAGCAGCCGAGTACCGGGTTCCTCTGGAAACACCATATATTTT.

This chain links TRBV29-1 with TRBJ1-2, with 8 positions matching TRBD1. CDR1 is SQVTM and CDR2 is ANQGSEA in the germline V gene. This CDR3 has 13 amino acids. V lost 7 bases and J lost 7; bases outside the gene matches: 11. The CDR3 region is CSDLDRVNSGYTF. The CDR3 DNA is TGCAGCGACTTGGACAGGGTAAATTCTGGCTACACCTTC. Variable domain in full (rest from reference TRBV29-1 and TRBJ1-2): SAVISQKPSRDICQRGTSLTIQCQVDSQVTMMFWYRQQPGQSLTLIATANQGSEATYESGFVIDKFPISRPNLTFSTLTVSNMSPEDSSIYLCSDLDRVNSGYTFGSGTRLTVV.

This rearrangement joins TRBV6-6 to TRBJ2-5, with D possibly matching TRBD2 (5 bases). Germline V lookup: CDR1 MNHNY, CDR2 SVGAGI (reference sequence). V was pared by 2 bases and J by 5 bases, with 9 bases between. The CDR3 extends over 13 amino acids. CDR3 sequence reads: CASSYMGGETQYF. CDR3 in DNA: TGTGCCAGCAGTTACATGGGCGGGGAGACCCAGTACTTC.

This clone turned up a few times. The J gene is TRBJ2-1, the V gene TRBV18; D call uncertain. CDR1 is KGHSH, CDR2 LQKENI, per germline. The V end lost 2 bases, the J end lost 6 bases, and 14 bases lay between the germline ends. The CDR3 is 15 amino acids. The CDR3 DNA is TGTGCCAGCTCACCATCCGTGCGGTTGACCAATGAGCAGTTCTTC. It is translated as CASSPSVRLTNEQFF. The full variable domain, in which reference TRBV18 and TRBJ2-1 provide the parts outside the CDR3, is NAGVMQNPRHLVRRRGQEARLRCSPMKGHSHVYWYRQLPEEGLKFMVYLQKENIIDESGMPKERFSAEFPKEGPSILRIQQVVRGDSAAYFCASSPSVRLTNEQFFGPGTRLTVL.

The V call is TRBV7-9, the J call TRBJ2-7; 10 nucleotides match TRBD1. Germline loops: CDR1 SEHNR, CDR2 FQNEAQ (reference sequence). The junction had 7 bases not matched to a gene; V was cut back by 0 bases and J by 5 bases. The CDR3 length is 16 residues. CDR3 coding DNA: TGTGCCAGCAGCTTAGCGGAGACAGGGGGCAACGACGAGCAGTACTTC. This encodes CASSLAETGGNDEQYF.

Remarks on this clone: At one boundary the junction diverges from the germline segment, which might be a read error. The genes are TRBV7-9 and TRBJ1-2, with D perhaps matching TRBD1 (5 bases). Germline CDR1 is SEHNR and CDR2 is FQNEAQ (reference sequence). There are 10 residues in the CDR3. Written as DNA, the CDR3 is TGTGCCACCACGCGGGGGACGATTGCCTTC. This translates into CATTRGTIAF.

The chain uses TRBV19 and TRBJ1-1; tentative D call: TRBD1 (5 bases). This CDR3 is built from 11 residues. The germline V gene encodes CDR1 LNHDA and CDR2 SQIVND (reference sequence). Trimming cost V 10 bases and J 6 bases, with 12 bases left between them. The CDR3 nucleotides are TGTGCCATAACAGCCAGGGCTGAAGCTTTCTTT. As protein: CAITARAEAFF.

This clone came up a few times. The V call is TRBV4-1, the J call TRBJ2-1, with D perhaps matching TRBD2 (5 bases). The V gene's germline CDR1 is MGHRA and CDR2 YSYEKL. This CDR3 contains 16 residues. V shed 0 bases and J shed 3 bases, with 12 bases lying between them. The chain's CDR3 is CASSQDMQRVYNEQFF. CDR3 nucleotides: TGCGCCAGCAGCCAAGATATGCAGAGGGTCTACAATGAGCAGTTCTTC.